This TCR beta chain emerged from a study of human T cells and chemical hapten exposure. The wider study: Per-sample TCR yields varied mainly from small pooled library volume differences.

The time point is: patch test 1, 2 weeks after DPC sensitization. Described treatment: therapeutic diphenylcyclopropenone sensitization with weekly scalp DPC. Alopecia patients between 18 and 70 years old and suitable for DPC were used as donors. CDR3 length: 15 amino acids. V was pared by 0 bases and J by 0 bases, with 6 bases between. TCRdb re-called the RACE reads through MiXCR, storing one row per CDR3 protein. This repertoire shows roughly 82,000 distinct CDR3 sequences, over 9.5% found once; its top ten account for roughly 3.6%. The V call is TRBV12-3 or TRBV12-4, the J call TRBJ1-3; D not certain. The sample consisted of whole blood, taken in connection with sensitization to the hapten diphenylcyclopropenone (DPC). The sequence was obtained from a woman aged 60-75 years with alopecia areata. Some clones in this sample may be carry-over from other donors' samples. DNA of the CDR3: TGTGCCAGCAGTTTAGCAGAACCCTCTGGAAACACCATATATTTT. Encoded protein: CASSLAEPSGNTIYF.